This TCR beta chain was recovered during a study of blood T cell repertoires in COVID-19. Study as a whole: Italy, Spain and the United States were the sources of the convalescent and acute COVID-19 samples. Nucleic acid was either cDNA or gDNA, and it came from T cells, B-cell-depleted T cells, or PBMCs.

The CDR3 runs to 15 residues. V lost 2 bases and J 7 bases, leaving 15 bases between the germline ends. CDR1 and CDR2 (germline): SEHNR, FQNEAQ (reference sequence). Authors' processing steps: Reference gene primer amplification gave estimated nucleated cell counts. Sequenced by immunoSEQ multiplex PCR; TCRdb stores in-frame clones only, minus some. The DNA gave D and trimming, while V, J and clone size come from that table. The sample has some 240,000 clones, roughly 89% seen once. The material sequenced was peripheral blood. The chain combines TRBV7-9 with TRBJ1-5; D is perhaps TRBD1 (5 bases). The TCR comes from a man in his 60s who had recovered from COVID-19. The CDR3 is CASSLYIGGEQPQHF. The DNA for the CDR3 is TGTGCCAGCAGCTTATATATCGGAGGGGAGCAGCCCCAGCATTTT.